Presented here are 22 T cell receptor beta chains from one specimen sequenced in a study of blood T cell repertoires in COVID-19 (dated by TCRdb to 2018 to 2021). Library prep was done by the immunoSEQ multiplex PCR assay. TCRdb provides this immuneACCESS table in a form limited to in-frame rearrangements. Some clones are lacking; in checked studies, under half of them reflect an unresolved V gene, and why the rest are absent is not known. Present in this sample are 300,000 to 450,000 clones, around nine tenths of which were seen just once. Around 3% of the sample comes from the top ten. The sample was peripheral blood. The receptors were gathered from a human donor in a cohort sampled during active COVID-19.

This clone was picked up one time. V gene TRBV18 combines with J gene TRBJ2-5; maybe TRBD2 (5 bases). The germline V gene has CDR1 KGHSH and CDR2 LQKENI. The CDR3 spans 13 residues. V shed 6 bases and J shed 10 bases, with 18 bases lying between them. The CDR3 nucleotides are TGTGCCAGCTCCACACCGGAGGTTAGCGACCAGTACTTC. Translating gives CASSTPEVSDQYF.

The chain couples TRBV5-1 to TRBJ2-7; D is perhaps TRBD2 (6 bases). This CDR3 has 12 residues. Germline-derived CDR1 and CDR2 are SGHRS and YFSETQ. With 6 bases removed from V and 6 bases from J, the gap between germline ends came to 13 bases. The CDR3 bases are TGCGCCAGCAAGGGGCTCGGGGGCGAGCAGTACTTC. It codes for CASKGLGGEQYF. The whole variable domain, filled in from reference TRBV5-1 and TRBJ2-7, reads KAGVTQTPRYLIKTRGQQVTLSCSPISGHRSVSWYQQTPGQGLQFLFEYFSETQRNKGNFPGRFSGRQFSNSRSEMNVSTLELGDSALYLCASKGLGGEQYFGPGTRLTVT.

This clone was seen more than once but under ten times. V gene TRBV5-6 combines with J gene TRBJ2-1, with 10 bases that match TRBD2. V shed 5 bases, J shed 0 bases, and the junction held 11 bases outside the gene matches. This CDR3 contains 18 residues. CDR1 SGHDT and CDR2 YYEEEE come from the germline V gene. Here the CDR3 DNA reads TGTGCCAGCAGTCAGCGGGGGGGCATATCAAGCTCCTACAATGAGCAGTTCTTC. It encodes CASSQRGGISSSYNEQFF.

This chain's CDR3 is CSVEVSQQNEQYF. The CDR3 DNA reads as TGCAGCGTGGAGGTATCCCAGCAAAACGAGCAGTACTTC. This chain connects TRBV29-1 to TRBJ2-7; D is perhaps TRBD2 (5 bases). CDR1 SQVTM and CDR2 ANQGSEA come from the germline V gene. V lost 6 bases, J lost 5 bases, and 17 bases lay in between. This CDR3 spans 13 amino acids.

The chain has TRBV30 and TRBJ1-5, with unresolved D. The CDR3 has 15 amino acids. Trimming took 1 base from V and 5 from J, leaving 15 bases between them. Germline V gene data show CDR1 as GTSNPN and CDR2 as SVGIG (reference sequence). The CDR3 spells CAWSGLSGLDQPQHF. The CDR3 DNA follows: TGTGCCTGGAGTGGCTTGAGTGGTTTGGATCAGCCCCAGCATTTT.

This clone was seen once. The CDR3: CASSQEMGTGDSRGEAFF. In DNA, the CDR3 is TGTGCCAGCAGCCAAGAAATGGGGACAGGGGACTCTAGGGGTGAAGCTTTCTTT. The chain recombines TRBV4-2 with TRBJ1-1; 10 nucleotides agree with TRBD1. J was trimmed by 7 bases and V by 0 bases; bases with no gene match: 14. Germline loops: CDR1 LGHNA, CDR2 YNFKEQ. The CDR3 consists of 18 residues.

The chain recombines TRBV30 with TRBJ2-7; TRBD1 might be the D (6 bases). Germline V gene lookup returns CDR1 GTSNPN and CDR2 SVGIG (reference sequence). The ends were cut back, 6 bases at V and 1 base at J, with 19 bases in the middle. The length of the CDR3 is 15 residues. In nucleotides, the CDR3 is TGTGCCTGCATACCCCAGGGGAGACTTTCCTACGAGCAGTACTTC. Protein: CACIPQGRLSYEQYF. The full variable domain, completed using reference TRBV30 and TRBJ2-7, is SQTIHQWPATLVQPVGSPLSLECTVEGTSNPNLYWYRQAAGRGLQLLFYSVGIGQISSEVPQNLSASRPQDRQFILSSKKLLLSDSGFYLCACIPQGRLSYEQYFGPGTRLTVT.

Concerning this clone: The junction and the germline gene differ at one end; a read error may be behind it. The J gene is TRBJ1-1, the V gene TRBV7-9; no clear D. Germline V lookup: CDR1 SEHNR, CDR2 FQNEAQ (reference sequence). The CDR3 loop spans 12 amino acids. DNA for the CDR3: TGTGCCAGCAGCTTAATGAACAGTGAAGCTTTCTTT. As protein: CASSLMNSEAFF. The full variable domain, its missing parts supplied by reference TRBV7-9 and TRBJ1-1, is DTGVSQNPRHKITKRGQNVTFRCDPISEHNRLYWYRQTLGQGPEFLTYFQNEAQLEKSRLLSDRFSAERPKGSFSTLEIQRTEQGDSAMYLCASSLMNSEAFFGQGTRLTVV.

V is TRBV6-5 and J is TRBJ2-1; D possibly corresponds to TRBD2 (7 bases). Trimming pared 7 bases from V and 8 bases from J, leaving 15 bases between. Germline V lookup: CDR1 MNHEY, CDR2 SVGAGI. The CDR3 consists of 13 residues. CDR3 residues: CASNNGGLDEQFF. DNA of the CDR3: TGTGCCAGCAATAACGGGGGGCTGGATGAGCAGTTCTTC.

The chain combines TRBV11-2 with TRBJ1-1, with a possible D match to TRBD1 (5 bases). CDR1 and CDR2 (germline): SGHAT, FQNNGV. The CDR3 extends over 17 amino acids. V lost 1 base and J lost 3, with 18 bases in between. CDR3 amino acids: CASSLGWFGGSDTEAFF. The CDR3 DNA follows: TGTGCCAGCAGCTTAGGGTGGTTCGGGGGATCGGACACTGAAGCTTTCTTT.

The chain joins TRBV5-1 to TRBJ2-5, with TRBD1 matching 9 bases. The J segment lost 5 bases and the V segment lost 1 base, leaving 6 bases of the junction unmatched. CDR3 length equals 15 residues. Germline V gene sequence: CDR1 SGHRS, CDR2 YFSETQ. The CDR3, as DNA: TGCGCCAGCAGCTTGTTACAGGGGGCGGGGGAGACCCAGTACTTC. Translated, it gives CASSLLQGAGETQYF.

This chain's CDR3 is CSVGGQGTQYF. The CDR3 region has the DNA TGCAGCGTTGGGGGACAGGGAACGCAGTATTTT. The chain carries TRBV29-1 and TRBJ2-3; 9 bases match TRBD1. V dropped 4 bases and J dropped 9; count of bases not matched to a gene: 2. The CDR3 length is 11 residues. Per the germline V gene, CDR1 is SQVTM and CDR2 is ANQGSEA.

The CDR3 DNA is TGTGCCAGTAGTCGACTAGGGGATGGGGAGACCCAGTACTTC. This gives the protein CASSRLGDGETQYF. This sequence joins TRBV19 and TRBJ2-5; TRBD2 might be the D (6 bases). Between the trimmed V and J ends, which lost 5 bases and 5 bases, there was a span of 15 bases. Per the germline V gene, CDR1 is LNHDA and CDR2 is SQIVND (reference sequence). The length of the CDR3 is 14 residues.

This clone was counted between two and nine times. The chain employs TRBV28 and TRBJ1-3; TRBD1 aligns across 7 bases. The germline V gene has CDR1 MDHEN and CDR2 SYDVKM. The CDR3 sequence is 16 residues long. Trimming cost V 6 bases and J 0 bases; bases outside gene matches: 8. The CDR3 here is CASRISQGSSGNTIYF. CDR3 DNA: TGTGCCAGCAGAATATCACAGGGGTCCTCTGGAAACACCATATATTTT.

The V gene is TRBV7-9, the J gene TRBJ2-1, with TRBD2 matching over 7 bases. The CDR3 spans 17 residues. The V gene's germline CDR1 is SEHNR and CDR2 FQNEAQ (reference sequence). Trimming removed 2 bases from V and 7 bases from J; junction bases left unmatched: 14. DNA of the CDR3: TGTGCCAGCAGCTTATTGCTACGGGGGGTAGGCGGAAATGAGCAGTTCTTC. Amino acid sequence: CASSLLLRGVGGNEQFF.

The chain uses TRBV30 and TRBJ1-5; 7 bases fit TRBD1. Trimming cost V 1 base and J 7 bases; bases outside gene matches: 7. The germline gives CDR1 GTSNPN, CDR2 SVGIG (reference sequence). The CDR3 sequence is 14 residues long. CDR3 nucleotide sequence: TGTGCCTGGAGTGCACAGAGGACAGGCCAGCCCCAGCATTTT. Residues: CAWSAQRTGQPQHF.

The rearrangement joins TRBV11-3 to TRBJ2-3; TRBD2 matches at 14 bases. J was trimmed by 1 base and V by 1 base; bases with no gene match: 7. Germline CDR1 reads SGHNT; CDR2 reads YENEEA. This CDR3 region has 19 residues. The CDR3 loop reads CASSLGGLAGALGTDTQYF. The CDR3 bases are TGTGCCAGCAGCTTAGGGGGACTAGCGGGGGCTTTGGGCACAGATACGCAGTATTTT. Complete variable domain (other parts from reference TRBV11-3 and TRBJ2-3): EAGVVQSPRYKIIEKKQPVAFWCNPISGHNTLYWYLQNLGQGPELLIRYENEEAVDDSQLPKDRFSAERLKGVDSTLKIQPAELGDSAVYLCASSLGGLAGALGTDTQYFGPGTRLTVL.

V and J are TRBV29-1 and TRBJ2-5, with 9 bases lining up with TRBD1. Looked up from germline, CDR1 is SQVTM and CDR2 is ANQGSEA. V was pared by 4 bases and J by 1 base, with 4 bases of the junction left unmatched. The CDR3 sequence is 14 residues long. Here the CDR3 reads CSVGDREVQETQYF. The CDR3 nucleotides are TGCAGCGTTGGGGACAGGGAGGTCCAAGAGACCCAGTACTTC.

The V gene is TRBV10-1, the J gene TRBJ1-2, with unresolved D. Trimming stripped 5 bases from V and 3 bases from J, with 10 bases between. The germline V gene has CDR1 WNHNN and CDR2 SYGVQD (reference sequence). The CDR3 consists of 13 residues. CDR3 sequence (DNA): TGCGCCAGCAGTCCAGGTTGGGACTATGGCTACACCTTC. Its protein product is CASSPGWDYGYTF.

The chain recombines TRBV4-1 with TRBJ2-3; 9 bases agree with TRBD2. The V segment lost 4 bases and the J segment 1 base; nucleotides outside the gene matches: 9. Germline CDR1 reads MGHRA; CDR2 reads YSYEKL. This CDR3 has 17 residues. The CDR3 here is CASSRQGLALGTDTQYF. The CDR3 coding sequence is TGCGCCAGCAGCCGACAAGGACTAGCGCTAGGCACAGATACGCAGTATTTT.

This chain links TRBV7-3 with TRBJ1-1; D remains unclear. Trimming took off 5 bases at V and 1 base at J, with 8 bases between the two ends. The CDR3 covers 13 residues. Germline V CDR1 and CDR2: SGHTA, FQGTGA. For the CDR3, the DNA is TGTGCCAGCAGCCCGGGTCCGAACACTGAAGCTTTCTTT. This sequence encodes CASSPGPNTEAFF. Full variable domain (rest looked up from reference TRBV7-3 and TRBJ1-1): GAGVSQTPSNKVTEKGKYVELRCDPISGHTALYWYRQSLGQGPEFLIYFQGTGAADDSGLPNDRFFAVRPEGSVSTLKIQRTERGDSAVYLCASSPGPNTEAFFGQGTRLTVV.

The chain uses TRBV29-1 and TRBJ1-3; D ambiguous. With 5 bases removed from V and 4 bases from J, the gap between germline ends came to 6 bases. Germline V gene data show CDR1 as SQVTM and CDR2 as ANQGSEA. This CDR3 has 11 residues. The CDR3 protein is CSVHQGNTIYF. As DNA, the CDR3 is TGCAGCGTTCATCAGGGAAACACCATATATTTT.